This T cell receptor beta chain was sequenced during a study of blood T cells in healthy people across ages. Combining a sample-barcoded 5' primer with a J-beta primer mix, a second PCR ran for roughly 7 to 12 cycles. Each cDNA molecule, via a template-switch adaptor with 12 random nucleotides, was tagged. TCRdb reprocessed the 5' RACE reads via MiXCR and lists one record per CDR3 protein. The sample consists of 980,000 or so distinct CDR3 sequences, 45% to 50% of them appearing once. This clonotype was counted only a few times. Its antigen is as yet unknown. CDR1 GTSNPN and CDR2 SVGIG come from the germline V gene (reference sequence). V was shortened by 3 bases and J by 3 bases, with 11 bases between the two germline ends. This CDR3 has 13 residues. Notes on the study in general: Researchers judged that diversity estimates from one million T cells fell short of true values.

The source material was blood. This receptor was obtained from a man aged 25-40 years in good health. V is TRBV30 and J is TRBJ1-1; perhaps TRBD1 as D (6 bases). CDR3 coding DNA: TGTGCCTGGAGCGGCGGACAGTACACTGAAGCTTTCTTT. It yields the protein CAWSGGQYTEAFF. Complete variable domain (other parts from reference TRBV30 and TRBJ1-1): SQTIHQWPATLVQPVGSPLSLECTVEGTSNPNLYWYRQAAGRGLQLLFYSVGIGQISSEVPQNLSASRPQDRQFILSSKKLLLSDSGFYLCAWSGGQYTEAFFGQGTRLTVV.